This entry concerns a single T cell receptor (beta chain). Its antigen is not yet known. No qualities accompany the bases; no much larger clone lies one base away. The data stem from a study of cytomegalovirus exposure and HLA in healthy donors (dated by TCRdb to about 2017). Context from the whole study: According to an earlier analysis of a few hundred of the donors, some 180 million T cells yielded roughly 110 million unique TCR beta sequences and less than 300 Gb of sequence data. Roughly 300 gigabases of sequencing data and tens of millions of unique TCR sequences were included in an early release covering around 650 HLA-typed donors. Among the roughly 370 genotyped donors, approximately 81% belonged to the genetic ancestry cluster associated with self-reported Caucasian donors. The study was designed to test whether signatures of past pathogen exposure could be identified by cataloging public T cell receptors. The study used immunosequencing to profile the T cell repertoires of 666 subjects and linked those repertoires to cytomegalovirus serostatus. Along with the approximately 700-subject first cohort, a separate validation cohort of approximately 110 different subjects was used. High-throughput TCR immunosequencing, statistical association of individual TCRs with disease status, and machine learning were combined to predict cytomegalovirus infection status. In a later analysis, previously published TCR beta repertoires from some 640 donors were re-analyzed and high-resolution HLA genotyping was added so that TCR occurrence patterns could be studied. Rather than using new phenotypic data, the later analysis identified candidate immune exposures from TCR beta sequences and from how often those sequences occurred across donors. An earlier analysis of several hundred of the donors applied high-throughput TCR beta sequencing to assess whether each TCR beta V gene segment acted as functional or pseudogenic. Donor age, sex, ethnicity and CMV serostatus were compiled alongside the repertoire data. In a later genetic analysis, genome-wide SNP genotypes for about 55% of the roughly 670 donors were used, and that subset was treated as a discovery cohort. Every discovery cohort repertoire had been produced on one sequencing platform. Both class I and class II loci were covered by HLA typing, at four-digit resolution. Typing coverage differed by locus: A, B, C, DRB1 and DQB1 were typed in about 629-640 donors, DQA1 in 500 to 550, DPA1 in 600 to 610, and DPB1 in just under 490. A handful of DR-DQ haplotypes were handled as single units for association and clustering because linkage in the cohort was strong. Among approximately 370 genotyped donors of the cohort, an average of roughly 230,000 unique TCR beta nucleotide sequences was sequenced per donor, of which about 18% were non-productive. Points the paper makes about the study in general: According to a later genetic analysis, donors in an Asian-associated ancestry cluster had fewer N-insertions in productive TCRs than the approximately 700-donor mean. Cytomegalovirus status was reported to be diagnosed by the classifier with high specificity and sensitivity in both the original and validation cohorts. It was suggested by the authors that the approach could potentially be generalized to other disease states and immunological phenotypes. Because HLA typing was unavailable for some donors at each locus, only the typed subset was used in association tests. Correlated functional status among segregating V segments might reflect linkage disequilibrium, but an unknown experimental factor could not be ruled out. In a later analysis, the rate of TCR association differed among HLA loci, with DRB1 alleles having the most associated TCRs and HLA-C alleles having the fewest. An earlier analysis of approximately 570 of the donors showed that most TCR beta V segments appeared in productive rearrangements either about 87% or about 30% of the time, which broadly matched IMGT annotations. CMV serostatus was the only immune exposure information available for the cohort. At a false discovery rate of 0.05, a later analysis linked 15,000 to 20,000 TCR beta sequences to specific HLA alleles. A few of the identified cytomegalovirus-associated TCR beta chains were confirmed in vitro to be specific for cytomegalovirus antigens. A later analysis found that HLA-associated TCR beta chains were more clonally expanded and had lower generation probabilities than equally common non-associated chains. In a later analysis, several top co-occurrence clusters were reported to appear linked to parvovirus B19, influenza, CMV and Epstein-Barr virus. While some public TCRs were present in many individuals, most TCR sequences turned up only very rarely across donors. A further reported finding was that TCR beta sequences accurately predicted the HLA-A and HLA-B alleles for most subjects in the first cohort. Assigning TCR associations to individual alleles was difficult when HLA alleles, especially DR and DQ, strongly co-occurred. Because counts were too low, 15 to 20 rarely observed V segments, including chromosome 9 orphons, were left out of the earlier analysis of 587 of the donors. V-gene and J-gene trimming of TCR beta chains was associated with a missense DCLRE1C variant in a later genetic analysis, and the association was replicated in an independent cohort. Sequencing depth was assumed to be roughly uniform across donors in the presence/absence analyses, though that assumption may not hold. A total of fewer than 200 TCR beta chains were listed by the study as associated with cytomegalovirus. A cluster of highly shared sequence variants was judged likely to represent a technical artifact of the sequencing pipeline. A later analysis found that most CMV-associated TCR beta chains appeared HLA-restricted, with HLA associations seemingly driven largely by CMV exposure. In this cohort, only TCR beta chains were sequenced, and detectable features were limited by the absence of alpha or paired-chain data.

The library was built by means of the immunoSEQ multiplex PCR assay. For the multiplex PCR, a mixture combining 60 forward primers for TCR Vbeta segments and 13 reverse primers for TCR Jbeta segments was used. A multiplex PCR assay on genomic DNA amplified the CDR3 region of rearranged TCR beta genes. On the Illumina HiSeq System, the amplified TCR beta libraries were sequenced as 87-base-pair reads. The authors processed their data as follows. In a later analysis, tens of millions of unique TCR beta chains were counted across the 500 to 850 repertoires, and roughly 11 million of these chains were shared by at least two donors. To remove PCR and sequencing errors, raw reads were error-corrected and collapsed into unique sequences using a nearest-neighbor algorithm that merged closely related sequences. CDR3 sequences were aligned to IMGT reference sequences to assign V, D and J gene segments. Each retained sequence needed at least a six-nucleotide match to both a V gene segment and a J gene segment. A rearrangement counted as productive if the CDR3 had no stop codons and remained in frame with V and J, and every other rearrangement counted as non-productive. CDR3 was defined according to IMGT convention as the region running from the second conserved V-encoded cysteine to the conserved J-encoded phenylalanine. The earlier analysis of a few hundred of the donors excluded any sequence lacking an unambiguous match to a single V gene segment. In an earlier analysis of some 590 of the donors, a V segment was called functional when productive rearrangements were above 56.7%, and segregating when the standard deviation between donors exceeded 5%. A statistical classification framework was built to diagnose cytomegalovirus status from the catalog of TCR beta chain sequences. V and J gene assignment, in a later analysis, came from comparing TCR nucleotide sequences with IMGT/GENE-DB human TR gene sequences. A later analysis assigned CDR3 sequences and most-parsimonious VDJ recombination scenarios with the TCRdist pipeline. In a later analysis, each TCR beta chain was defined by its CDR3 amino acid sequence together with its V-gene family, and reads without a unique V-gene family were excluded. A later analysis removed roughly 590 highly shared, low-generation-probability nucleotide sequences to deal with suspected cross-contamination and a sequencing artifact. A later analysis calculated a clonal expansion index for each public chain from normalized within-repertoire ranks of inferred template counts. A later analysis computed generation probabilities with a VDJ recombination model fitted to out-of-frame rearrangements, and checked the results against IGoR. A later analysis scored TCR-TCR, TCR-HLA and TCR-CMV co-occurrence with hypergeometric tests, applying a repertoire-size bias correction to TCR pairs. To estimate false discovery rates, a later analysis permuted the HLA or CMV assignments 20 times. In a later analysis, co-occurring TCRs were grouped with DBSCAN, and TCRdist sequence similarity was added when clustering was performed within HLA-allele-positive subsets. Repertoires with fewer than 30,000 or more than 120,000 public chains, plus five repertoires with anomalous nucleotide sharing, were excluded from co-occurrence clustering. In its TCRdb copy, this immuneACCESS table keeps in-frame sequences only and misses some clones. Where compared with another copy, unresolved V genes explain less than half of these, and the others have no known cause. The D gene and trimming were derived from the DNA, and the V and J assignments and clone size from that table. In all, the sample holds fewer than 200,000 clones, and roughly 70% of those were seen once. The ten largest clones take up more than 2.5% of the sample.

In total, 630 or so healthy bone marrow donors made up the cohort. Cohort members were all nominally healthy when sampled, although unrecorded immune exposures were likely present. The donor tested CMV seronegative, placing the donor among the roughly 350 seronegative members of the cohort. Each donor provided a peripheral blood sample, and peripheral blood mononuclear cells were used for TCR beta sequencing. The Qiagen DNeasy Blood Extraction Kit was used to extract genomic DNA from the blood cell samples. The receptor was derived from a woman in her twenties or thirties in good health and CMV-seronegative. The sequencing input was PBMCs.

The DNA reads as follows: TGTGCCAGCAGCGCTCGCGGGGGGGGCCAAGAGACCCAGTACTTC. It codes for CASSARGGGQETQYF. The chain is made from TRBV7-3 and TRBJ2-5; 9 bases in the junction line up with TRBD2. V trim: 5 bases; J trim: 1 base; unmatched bases: 5. In the germline V gene, CDR1 corresponds to SGHTA and CDR2 to FQGTGA. The CDR3 sequence holds 15 residues, the cysteine and phenylalanine included. CDR3 DNA only is kept here, 45 bases in frame from base 1.